Listed below are T cell receptor beta chains from one sample, sequenced in a study of siplizumab effects on memory and regulatory T cells. Assay: immunoSEQ multiplex PCR; the TCRdb copy retains only in-frame clones and omits some. The table has about 110,000 clones, roughly 91% seen once; the top ten hold about 0.34%. The source material was CD4+ T cells sorted from blood. Receptors originate from a human donor in good health. Each CDR3 is given without its conserved first and last residue.

cdr3_aa: ASSVGSGSGTDTQY; v_call: TRBV9
cdr3_aa: ASSSNPSGSGYEQY; v_call: TRBV5-4
cdr3_aa: ASSDGGANNEQF; v_call: TRBV10-1
cdr3_aa: SVCLAGVLDEQF; v_call: TRBV29-1
cdr3_aa: ASSYGQEVRAF; v_call: TRBV6-5
cdr3_aa: ASSTGGRAPLH; v_call: TRBV7-3
cdr3_aa: ASSSRASSGELF; v_call: TRBV7-2
cdr3_aa: ASSYSAGTDTQY; v_call: TRBV6-5
cdr3_aa: ASSLAGENIQY; v_call: TRBV7-3
cdr3_aa: ASSETLGGGVSSYEQY; v_call: TRBV6-1
cdr3_aa: ASSIRSRGLSNQPQH; v_call: TRBV19
cdr3_aa: ASSPGTAYEQY; v_call: TRBV27
cdr3_aa: ASSLTGEGNEQF; v_call: TRBV9
cdr3_aa: AISEAGPRWKGYT; v_call: TRBV10-3
cdr3_aa: AWSPGPGHPEQY; v_call: TRBV30
cdr3_aa: AISSSTAYGYT; v_call: TRBV10-3
cdr3_aa: ASTSQGGGYT; v_call: TRBV27
cdr3_aa: ASSPHGCRGDTEAF; v_call: TRBV21-1
cdr3_aa: ASSPSFSGSYEQY; v_call: TRBV7-8
cdr3_aa: ASSRAGTVVTPLH; v_call: TRBV4-1
cdr3_aa: ASSLVGTDTQY; v_call: TRBV27
cdr3_aa: AISPGGRYEQY; v_call: TRBV10-3
cdr3_aa: ASSGKPLGGETSGVLRYEQY; v_call: TRBV21-1
cdr3_aa: ASSDAGQGIYGYT; v_call: TRBV4-1
cdr3_aa: ASSLVRWVYNEQF; v_call: TRBV7-9
cdr3_aa: ASSLTETGELF; v_call: TRBV7-9
cdr3_aa: ASTIGTGRTSTDTQY; v_call: TRBV7-8
cdr3_aa: ASSQERGYTGELF; v_call: TRBV4-1
cdr3_aa: ASSAVWYEQY; v_call: TRBV2
cdr3_aa: AWRTYPSYNEQF; v_call: TRBV30
cdr3_aa: ASSQEPYRNTEAF; v_call: TRBV4-2
cdr3_aa: ASTELGRGVTDTQY; v_call: TRBV5-4
cdr3_aa: ASIGSPLNTEAF; v_call: TRBV19
cdr3_aa: ASANRQGAGEKLF; v_call: TRBV18
cdr3_aa: ASSDGGQNY; v_call: TRBV10-2
cdr3_aa: AWSLPGWGLF; v_call: TRBV30
cdr3_aa: ASSLDAGAYQETQY; v_call: TRBV5-4
cdr3_aa: AWSEQGASGAF; v_call: TRBV30
cdr3_aa: ASSPNSSGNTIY; v_call: TRBV18
cdr3_aa: ASRSDRVNYGYT; v_call: TRBV19
cdr3_aa: ASRGTGDGNTEAF; v_call: TRBV6-5